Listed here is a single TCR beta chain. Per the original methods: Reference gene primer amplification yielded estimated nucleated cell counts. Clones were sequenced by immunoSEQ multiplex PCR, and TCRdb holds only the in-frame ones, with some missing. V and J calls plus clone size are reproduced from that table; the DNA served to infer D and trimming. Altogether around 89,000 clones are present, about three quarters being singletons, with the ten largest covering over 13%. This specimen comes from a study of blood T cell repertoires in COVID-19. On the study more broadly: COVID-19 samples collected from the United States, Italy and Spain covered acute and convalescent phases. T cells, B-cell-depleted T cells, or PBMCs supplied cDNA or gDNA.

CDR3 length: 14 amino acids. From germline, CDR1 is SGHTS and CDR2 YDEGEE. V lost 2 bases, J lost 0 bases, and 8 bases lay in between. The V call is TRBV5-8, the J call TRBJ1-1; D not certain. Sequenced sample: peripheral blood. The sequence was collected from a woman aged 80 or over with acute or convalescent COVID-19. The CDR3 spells CASSFSTMNTEAFF. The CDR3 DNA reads TGTGCCAGCAGCTTTAGCACGATGAACACTGAAGCTTTCTTT.